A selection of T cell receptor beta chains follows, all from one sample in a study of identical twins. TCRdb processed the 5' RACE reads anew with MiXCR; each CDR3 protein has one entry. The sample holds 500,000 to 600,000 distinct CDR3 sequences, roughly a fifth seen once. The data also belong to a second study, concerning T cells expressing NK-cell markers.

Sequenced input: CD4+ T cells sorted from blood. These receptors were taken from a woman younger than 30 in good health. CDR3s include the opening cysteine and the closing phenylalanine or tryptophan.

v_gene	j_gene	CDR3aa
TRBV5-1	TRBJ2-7	CASQAVDSTYEQYF
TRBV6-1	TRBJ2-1	CASRSGVYNEQFF
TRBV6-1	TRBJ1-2	CASSPLQGPRGYTF
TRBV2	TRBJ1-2	CAITGITRYGYTF
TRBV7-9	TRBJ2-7	CASSLSQGTSEQYF
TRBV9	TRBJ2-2	CASSVGPAGELFF
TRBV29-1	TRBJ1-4	CSVGTGQGEKLFF
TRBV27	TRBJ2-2	CASSLSRQGYGELFF
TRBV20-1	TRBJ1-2	CSARGTYGYTF
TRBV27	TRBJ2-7	CASRDLAGAYEQYF
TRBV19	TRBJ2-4	CASRVLGTGGIQYF
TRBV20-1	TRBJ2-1	CSASGGAWGEQFF
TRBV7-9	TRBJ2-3	CASSPEPTDTQYF
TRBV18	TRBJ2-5	CASSPRLRGALETQYF
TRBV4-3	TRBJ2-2	CASSLARPGELFF
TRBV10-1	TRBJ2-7	CASSESGGSEQYF
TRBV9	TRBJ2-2	CASSVLAGVNTGELFF
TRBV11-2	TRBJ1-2	CASSNPINYGYTF
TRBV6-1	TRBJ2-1	CASSRRQGDEQFF
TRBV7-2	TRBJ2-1	CASSVSGISYNEQFF
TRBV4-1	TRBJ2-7	CASSQREAAGLPYEQYF
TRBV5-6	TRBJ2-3	CASSLHLLDTQYF
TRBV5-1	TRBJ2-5	CASSLEGGATRQYF
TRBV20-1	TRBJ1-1	CSASFGGLEAFF
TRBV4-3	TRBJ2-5	CASSQGYSGSDRETQYF
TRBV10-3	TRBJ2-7	CAISPRGPTYEQYF
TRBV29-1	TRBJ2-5	CSVNQGQGDRETQYF
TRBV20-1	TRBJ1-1	CSASEWGLNTEAFF
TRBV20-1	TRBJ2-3	CGGIAGGTDTQYF
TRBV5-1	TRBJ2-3	CASSTQSGTSGTNTQYF
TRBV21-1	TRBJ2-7	CASRKTGKVTYEQYF
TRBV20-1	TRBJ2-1	CSAIKLALNEQFF
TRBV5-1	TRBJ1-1	CASRDRGPEAFF
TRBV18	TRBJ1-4	CASSPGQEEKLFF
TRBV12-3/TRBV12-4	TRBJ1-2	CASSLSGANYGYTF
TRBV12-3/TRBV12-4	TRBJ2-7	CASSRTGQVHYEQYF
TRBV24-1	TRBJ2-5	CATSDPTRETQYF
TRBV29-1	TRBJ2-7	CSVGVRGGHYEQYF
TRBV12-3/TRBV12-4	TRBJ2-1	CASSQRGLTFYNEQFF
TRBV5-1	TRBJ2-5	CASSFLRGGSETQYF
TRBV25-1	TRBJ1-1	CASRRGALNTEAFF
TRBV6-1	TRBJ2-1	CASSRPPGHPNNEQFF
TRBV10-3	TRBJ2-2	CAISGYGGSDGELFF
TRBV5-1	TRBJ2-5	CASSLGLAGLSQETQYF
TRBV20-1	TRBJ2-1	CSAPGTSGAAYNEQFF
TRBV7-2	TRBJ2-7	CASSLAGLAGSYEQYF
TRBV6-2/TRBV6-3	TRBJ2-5	CASSYSKVAVYF
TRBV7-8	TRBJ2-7	CASSHRDRGIYEQYF
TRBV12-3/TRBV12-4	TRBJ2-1	CASSLSAVQFF
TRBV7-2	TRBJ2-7	CASSLDVFRNEQYF
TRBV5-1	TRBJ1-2	CASSLESNYGYTF
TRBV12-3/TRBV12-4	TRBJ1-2	CASSLQGKPGEGYTF
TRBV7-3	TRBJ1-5	CASSPSSNQPQHF
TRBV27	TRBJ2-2	CASGLGTKLTGELFF
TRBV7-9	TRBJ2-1	CASSPGLMRESGYEQFF